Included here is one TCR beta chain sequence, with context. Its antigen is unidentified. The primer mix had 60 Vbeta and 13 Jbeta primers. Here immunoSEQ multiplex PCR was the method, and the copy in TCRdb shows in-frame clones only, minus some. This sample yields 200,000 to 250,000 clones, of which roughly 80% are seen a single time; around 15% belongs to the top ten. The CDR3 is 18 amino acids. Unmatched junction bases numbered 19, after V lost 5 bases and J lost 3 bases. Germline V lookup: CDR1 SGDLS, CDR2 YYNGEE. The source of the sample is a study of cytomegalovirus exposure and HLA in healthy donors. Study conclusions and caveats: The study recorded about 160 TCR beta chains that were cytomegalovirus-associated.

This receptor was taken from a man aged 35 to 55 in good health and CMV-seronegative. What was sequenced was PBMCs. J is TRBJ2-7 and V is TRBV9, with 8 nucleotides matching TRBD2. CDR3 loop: CASRSGTRFLTGLYEQYF. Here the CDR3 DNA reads TGTGCCAGCAGATCCGGGACTAGATTTTTGACGGGGCTCTACGAGCAGTACTTC.